These 2 T cell receptor beta chains came from one sample sequenced in a study of cytomegalovirus exposure and HLA in healthy donors. Both 60 Vbeta primers and 13 Jbeta primers went into the PCR. The protocol was immunoSEQ multiplex PCR, while the TCRdb copy is restricted to in-frame clones and leaves out a portion. The table lists some 130,000 clones, roughly 62% of them singletons. The specimen sequenced was PBMCs. These receptors originate from a man aged 30 to 39 in good health and CMV-seropositive.

This clone was detected a few times. This CDR3 reads CASADRMGYGYTF. The DNA for the CDR3 is TGTGCCAGCGCGGACAGAATGGGCTATGGCTACACCTTC. The chain has TRBV7-8 and TRBJ1-2, with D maybe TRBD1 (6 bases). The length of the CDR3 is 13 residues. Germline V gene data show CDR1 as SGHVS and CDR2 as FQNEAQ. Trimming pared 8 bases from V and 4 bases from J, leaving 14 bases between. The variable domain in full, with the rest retrieved from reference TRBV7-8 and TRBJ1-2, is GAGVSQSPRYKVAKRGQDVALRCDPISGHVSLFWYQQALGQGPEFLTYFQNEAQLDKSGLPSDRFFAERPEGSVSTLKIQRTQQEDSAVYLCASADRMGYGYTFGSGTRLTVV.

The rearrangement links TRBV5-3 to TRBJ1-3; D is possibly TRBD1 (5 bases). TRBV5-3 is assigned to the ORF class and has an uncertain function. This CDR3 is built from 14 residues. With 3 bases removed from V and 0 bases from J, the gap between germline ends came to 7 bases. As DNA, the CDR3 is TGTGCCAGAAGCTGGGGACTCTCTGGAAACACCATATATTTT. Its protein product is CARSWGLSGNTIYF.